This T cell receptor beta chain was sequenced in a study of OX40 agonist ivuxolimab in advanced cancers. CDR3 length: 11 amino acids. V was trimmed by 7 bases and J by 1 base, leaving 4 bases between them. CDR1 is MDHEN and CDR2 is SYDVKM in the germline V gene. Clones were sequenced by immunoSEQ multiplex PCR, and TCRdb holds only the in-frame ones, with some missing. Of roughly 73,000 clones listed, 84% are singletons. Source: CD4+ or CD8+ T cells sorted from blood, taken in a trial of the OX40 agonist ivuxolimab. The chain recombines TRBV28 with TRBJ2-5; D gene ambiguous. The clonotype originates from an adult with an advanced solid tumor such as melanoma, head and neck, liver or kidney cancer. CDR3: CASKGQETQYF. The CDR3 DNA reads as TGTGCCAGCAAGGGCCAAGAGACCCAGTACTTC.